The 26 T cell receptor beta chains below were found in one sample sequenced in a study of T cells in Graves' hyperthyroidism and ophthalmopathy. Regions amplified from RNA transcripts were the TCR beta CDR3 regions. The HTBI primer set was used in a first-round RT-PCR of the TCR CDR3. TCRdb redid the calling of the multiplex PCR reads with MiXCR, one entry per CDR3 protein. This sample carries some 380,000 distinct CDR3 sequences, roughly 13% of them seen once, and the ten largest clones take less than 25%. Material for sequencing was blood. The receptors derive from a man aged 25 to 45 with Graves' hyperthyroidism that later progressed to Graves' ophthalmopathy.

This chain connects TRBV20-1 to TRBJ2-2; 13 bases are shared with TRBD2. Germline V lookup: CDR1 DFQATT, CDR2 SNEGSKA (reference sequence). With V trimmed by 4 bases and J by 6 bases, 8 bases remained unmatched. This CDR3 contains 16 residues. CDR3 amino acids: CSATRTSGGVPGELFF. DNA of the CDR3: TGCAGTGCTACACGGACTAGCGGGGGAGTGCCCGGGGAGCTGTTTTTT.

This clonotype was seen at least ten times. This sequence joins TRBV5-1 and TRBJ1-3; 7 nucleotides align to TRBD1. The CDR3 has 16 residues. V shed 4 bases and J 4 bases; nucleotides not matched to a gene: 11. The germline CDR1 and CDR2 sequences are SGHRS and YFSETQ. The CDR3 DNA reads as TGCGCCAGCAGCAACGGACAGGCTGCATGGGGAAACACCATATATTTT. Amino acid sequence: CASSNGQAAWGNTIYF.

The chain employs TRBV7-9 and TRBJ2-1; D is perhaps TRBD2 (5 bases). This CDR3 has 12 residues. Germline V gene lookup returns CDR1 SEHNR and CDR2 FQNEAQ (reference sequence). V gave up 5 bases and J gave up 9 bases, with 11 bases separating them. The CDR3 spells CASSNREIEQFF. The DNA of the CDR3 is TGTGCCAGCAGCAATCGGGAAATTGAGCAGTTCTTC.

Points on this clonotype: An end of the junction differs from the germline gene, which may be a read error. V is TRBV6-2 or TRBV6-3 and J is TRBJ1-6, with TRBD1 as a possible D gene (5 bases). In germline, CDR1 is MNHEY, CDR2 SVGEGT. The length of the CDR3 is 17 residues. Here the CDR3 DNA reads TGTGCCAGCAGTGGGGGGGGGAAAGTGTTCGATAATTCACCCCCCCACTTT. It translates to CASSGGGKVFDNSPPHF.

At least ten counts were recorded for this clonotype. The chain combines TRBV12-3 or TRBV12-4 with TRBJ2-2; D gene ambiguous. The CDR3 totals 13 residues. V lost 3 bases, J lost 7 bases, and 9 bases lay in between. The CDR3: CASSFQPGGELFF. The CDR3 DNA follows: TGTGCCAGCAGTTTCCAGCCGGGCGGGGAGCTGTTTTTT.

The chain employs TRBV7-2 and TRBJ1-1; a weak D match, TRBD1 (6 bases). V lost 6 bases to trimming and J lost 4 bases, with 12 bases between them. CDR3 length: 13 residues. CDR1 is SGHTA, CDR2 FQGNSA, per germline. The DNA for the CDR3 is TGTGCCAGCAGGCAGGGGATGAGCACTGAAGCTTTCTTT. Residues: CASRQGMSTEAFF.

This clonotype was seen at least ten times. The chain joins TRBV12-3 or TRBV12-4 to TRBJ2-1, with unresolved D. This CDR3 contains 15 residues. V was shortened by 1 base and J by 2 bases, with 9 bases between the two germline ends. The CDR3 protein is CASSLVDGAYNEQFF. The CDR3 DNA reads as TGTGCCAGCAGTTTAGTGGATGGCGCCTACAATGAGCAGTTCTTC.

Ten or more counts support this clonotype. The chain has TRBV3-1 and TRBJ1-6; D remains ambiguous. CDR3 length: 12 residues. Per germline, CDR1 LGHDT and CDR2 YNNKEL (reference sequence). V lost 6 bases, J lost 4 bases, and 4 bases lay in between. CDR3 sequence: CASSQYNSPLHF. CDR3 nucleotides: TGTGCCAGCAGTCAGTATAATTCACCCCTCCACTTT. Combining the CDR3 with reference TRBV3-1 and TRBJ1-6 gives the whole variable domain DTAVSQTPKYLVTQMGNDKSIKCEQNLGHDTMYWYKQDSKKFLKIMFSYNNKELIINETVPNRFSPKSPDKAHLNLHINSLELGDSAVYFCASSQYNSPLHFGNGTRLTVT.

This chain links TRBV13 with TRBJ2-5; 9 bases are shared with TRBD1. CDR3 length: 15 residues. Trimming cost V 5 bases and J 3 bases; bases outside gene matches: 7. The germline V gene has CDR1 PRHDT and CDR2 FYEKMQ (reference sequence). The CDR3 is CASSNPGQGEETQYF. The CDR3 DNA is TGTGCCAGCAGCAACCCGGGACAGGGTGAAGAGACCCAGTACTTC.

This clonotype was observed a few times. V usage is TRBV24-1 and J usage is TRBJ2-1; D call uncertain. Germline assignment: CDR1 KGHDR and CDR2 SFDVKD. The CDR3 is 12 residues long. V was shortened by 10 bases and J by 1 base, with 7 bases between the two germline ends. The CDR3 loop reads CATATSYNEQFF. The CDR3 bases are TGTGCCACGGCTACATCCTACAATGAGCAGTTCTTC.

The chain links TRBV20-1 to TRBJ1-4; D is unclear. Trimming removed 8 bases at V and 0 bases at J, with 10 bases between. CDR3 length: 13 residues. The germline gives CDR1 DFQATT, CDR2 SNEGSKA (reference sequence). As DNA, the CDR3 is TGCAGTACCATTCAAGCAACTAATGAAAAACTGTTTTTT. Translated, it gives CSTIQATNEKLFF.

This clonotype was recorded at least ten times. CDR3 amino acids: CASSGPGLYEQYF. The CDR3 DNA is TGTGCCAGCAGTGGCCCAGGCCTCTACGAGCAGTACTTC. The chain employs TRBV12-3 or TRBV12-4 and TRBJ2-7; D remains ambiguous. The V end lost 5 bases, the J end lost 3 bases, and 11 bases lay between the germline ends. The CDR3 is made up of 13 amino acids.

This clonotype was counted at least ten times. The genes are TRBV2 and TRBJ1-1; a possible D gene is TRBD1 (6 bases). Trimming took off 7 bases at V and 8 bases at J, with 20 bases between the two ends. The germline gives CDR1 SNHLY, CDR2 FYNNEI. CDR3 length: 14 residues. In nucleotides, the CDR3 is TGTGCCAGCACGTTCGGGGGCAGGGGCTACGAAGCTTTCTTT. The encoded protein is CASTFGGRGYEAFF.

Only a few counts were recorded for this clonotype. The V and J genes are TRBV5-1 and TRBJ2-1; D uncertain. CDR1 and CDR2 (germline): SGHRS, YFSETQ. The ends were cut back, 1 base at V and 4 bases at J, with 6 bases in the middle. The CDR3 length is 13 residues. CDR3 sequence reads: CASSLNRYNEQFF. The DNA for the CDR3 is TGCGCCAGCAGCTTGAACAGATACAATGAGCAGTTCTTC.

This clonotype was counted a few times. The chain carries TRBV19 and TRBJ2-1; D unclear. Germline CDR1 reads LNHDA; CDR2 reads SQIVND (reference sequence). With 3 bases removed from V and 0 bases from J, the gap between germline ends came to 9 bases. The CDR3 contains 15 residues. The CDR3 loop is CASSIQLSSYNEQFF. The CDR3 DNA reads TGTGCCAGTAGTATCCAGTTGAGCTCCTACAATGAGCAGTTCTTC. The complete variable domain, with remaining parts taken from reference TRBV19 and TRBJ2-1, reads DGGITQSPKYLFRKEGQNVTLSCEQNLNHDAMYWYRQDPGQGLRLIYYSQIVNDFQKGDIAEGYSVSREKKESFPLTVTSAQKNPTAFYLCASSIQLSSYNEQFFGPGTRLTVL.

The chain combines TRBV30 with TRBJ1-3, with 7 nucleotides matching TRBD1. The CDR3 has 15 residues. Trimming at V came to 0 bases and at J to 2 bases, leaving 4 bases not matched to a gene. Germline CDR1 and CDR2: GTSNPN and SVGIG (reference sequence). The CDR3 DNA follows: TGTGCCTGGAGTGTAAGGACAGGAACTGGAAACACCATATATTTT. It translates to CAWSVRTGTGNTIYF. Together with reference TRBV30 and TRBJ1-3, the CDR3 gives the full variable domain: SQTIHQWPATLVQPVGSPLSLECTVEGTSNPNLYWYRQAAGRGLQLLFYSVGIGQISSEVPQNLSASRPQDRQFILSSKKLLLSDSGFYLCAWSVRTGTGNTIYFGEGSWLTVV.

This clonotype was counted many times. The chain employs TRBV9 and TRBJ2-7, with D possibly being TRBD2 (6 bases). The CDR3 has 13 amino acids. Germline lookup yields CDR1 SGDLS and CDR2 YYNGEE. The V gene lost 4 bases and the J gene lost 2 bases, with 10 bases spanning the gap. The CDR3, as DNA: TGTGCCAGCAGCCGCGGGGAGCCCTACGAGCAGTACTTC. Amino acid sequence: CASSRGEPYEQYF.

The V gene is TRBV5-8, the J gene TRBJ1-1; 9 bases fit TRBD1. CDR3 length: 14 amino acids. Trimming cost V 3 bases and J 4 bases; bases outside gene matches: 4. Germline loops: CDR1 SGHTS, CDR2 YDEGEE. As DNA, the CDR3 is TGTGCCAGCAGCTCAAGACAGGGGGTCACTGAAGCTTTCTTT. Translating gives CASSSRQGVTEAFF. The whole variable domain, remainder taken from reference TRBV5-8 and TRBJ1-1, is EAGVTQSPTHLIKTRGQQATLRCSPISGHTSVYWYQQALGLGLQFLLWYDEGEERNRGNFPPRFSGRQFPNYSSELNVNALELEDSALYLCASSSRQGVTEAFFGQGTRLTVV.

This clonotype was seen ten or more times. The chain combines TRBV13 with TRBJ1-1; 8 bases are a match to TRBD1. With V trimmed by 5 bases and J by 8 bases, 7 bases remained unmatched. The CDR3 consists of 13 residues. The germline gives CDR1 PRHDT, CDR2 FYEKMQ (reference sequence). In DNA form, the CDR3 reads TGTGCCAGCAGCCCCCACGGACAGGGAGAAGCTTTCTTT. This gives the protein CASSPHGQGEAFF.

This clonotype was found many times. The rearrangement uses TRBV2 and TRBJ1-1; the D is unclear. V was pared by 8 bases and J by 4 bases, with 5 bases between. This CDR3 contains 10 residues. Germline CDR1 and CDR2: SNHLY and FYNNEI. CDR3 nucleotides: TGTGCCAGCCACCGCACTGAAGCTTTCTTT. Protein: CASHRTEAFF. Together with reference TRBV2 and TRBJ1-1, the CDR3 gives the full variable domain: EPEVTQTPSHQVTQMGQEVILRCVPISNHLYFYWYRQILGQKVEFLVSFYNNEISEKSEIFDDQFSVERPDGSNFTLKIRSTKLEDSAMYFCASHRTEAFFGQGTRLTVV.

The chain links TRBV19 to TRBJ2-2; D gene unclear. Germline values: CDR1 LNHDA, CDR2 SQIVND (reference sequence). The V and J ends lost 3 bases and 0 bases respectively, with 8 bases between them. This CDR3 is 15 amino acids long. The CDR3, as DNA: TGTGCCAGTAGTATGGCCTTAGCGAACACCGGGGAGCTGTTTTTT. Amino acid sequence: CASSMALANTGELFF.

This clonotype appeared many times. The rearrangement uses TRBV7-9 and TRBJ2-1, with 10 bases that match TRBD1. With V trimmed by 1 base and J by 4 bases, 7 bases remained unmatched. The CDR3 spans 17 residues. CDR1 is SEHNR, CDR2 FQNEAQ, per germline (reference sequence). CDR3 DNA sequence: TGTGCCAGCAGCTTAGTCCCGGGACAGGGGAAATACAATGAGCAGTTCTTC. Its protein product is CASSLVPGQGKYNEQFF.

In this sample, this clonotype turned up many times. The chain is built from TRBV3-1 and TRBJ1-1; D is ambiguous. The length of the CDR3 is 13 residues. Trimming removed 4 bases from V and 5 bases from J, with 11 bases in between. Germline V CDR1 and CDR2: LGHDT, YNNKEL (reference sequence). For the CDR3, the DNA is TGTGCCAGCAGCCTCCCCAAGGGAACTGAAGCTTTCTTT. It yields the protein CASSLPKGTEAFF.

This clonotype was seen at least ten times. The CDR3 loop is CASSLDLGDWTHEQYF. The CDR3 coding sequence is TGTGCCAGCAGCTTAGATCTCGGCGATTGGACCCACGAGCAGTACTTC. The gene calls are TRBV11-2 and TRBJ2-7; D unresolved. V shed 0 bases and J shed 5 bases, with 17 bases lying between them. Germline V gene lookup returns CDR1 SGHAT and CDR2 FQNNGV. This CDR3 spans 16 amino acids. Full variable domain (missing parts from reference TRBV11-2 and TRBJ2-7): EAGVAQSPRYKIIEKRQSVAFWCNPISGHATLYWYQQILGQGPKLLIQFQNNGVVDDSQLPKDRFSAERLKGVDSTLKIQPAKLEDSAVYLCASSLDLGDWTHEQYFGPGTRLTVT.

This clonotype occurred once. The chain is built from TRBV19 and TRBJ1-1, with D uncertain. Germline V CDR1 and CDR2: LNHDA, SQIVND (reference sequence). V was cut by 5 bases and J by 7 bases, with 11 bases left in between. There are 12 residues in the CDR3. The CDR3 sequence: CASSRPSGEAFF. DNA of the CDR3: TGTGCCAGTAGTCGACCCTCGGGTGAAGCTTTCTTT.

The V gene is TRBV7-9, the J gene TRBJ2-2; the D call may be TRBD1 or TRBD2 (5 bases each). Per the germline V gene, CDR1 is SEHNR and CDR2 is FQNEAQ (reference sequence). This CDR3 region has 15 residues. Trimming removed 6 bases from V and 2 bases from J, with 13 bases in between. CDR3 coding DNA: TGTGCCAGCAGTCCACGGGGCGTAAACACCGGGGAGCTGTTTTTT. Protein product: CASSPRGVNTGELFF.